The clone carrying this TCR beta chain was seen a handful of times. The data belong to a study of blood T cell repertoires in COVID-19. The overall study: Sites in the United States, Italy and Spain provided acute and convalescent COVID-19 samples. Sources were T cells, B-cell-depleted T cells, or PBMCs; the material itself was cDNA or gDNA.

V lost 8 bases to trimming and J lost 4 bases; unmatched junction nucleotides: 13. From germline, CDR1 is GTSNPN and CDR2 SVGIG (reference sequence). The CDR3 is 16 amino acids. How the authors handled the data: For nucleated cells, counts were estimated from reference gene primer amplification. Method: immunoSEQ multiplex PCR; TCRdb's copy keeps in-frame clones and lacks some. Clone size and the V and J calls come from that table; the DNA yielded D and trimming. Seen here are some 50,000 clones, roughly two thirds observed once, and the top ten hold roughly 9.6%. Sequencing was performed on peripheral blood. The rearrangement joins TRBV30 to TRBJ1-4; TRBD1 matches at 10 bases. This clonotype was sampled from a woman in her seventies with acute or convalescent COVID-19. CDR3 DNA sequence: TGTGCCGCTTACGGCGGGGGACAGGGGAATAATGAAAAACTGTTTTTT. This sequence encodes CAAYGGGQGNNEKLFF.